Below are 5 T cell receptor beta chains sequenced from a single sample in a study of radiotherapy plus CTLA-4 blockade in lung cancer. Sequencing used immunoSEQ multiplex PCR; TCRdb keeps in-frame clones, though not all of them. Of around 63,000 clones listed, 70% to 80% are singletons. Specimen: peripheral blood, collected from a patient treated with radiotherapy plus ipilimumab. These receptors all come from a human donor with non-small cell lung cancer whose response to radiotherapy plus ipilimumab could not be evaluated. Some clones in this sample may be carry-over from other donors' samples.

V gene TRBV14 combines with J gene TRBJ1-2; D gene unclear. In germline, CDR1 is SGHDN, CDR2 FVKESK. Deletions cut 0 bases from V and 8 bases from J, with 10 bases between. CDR3 length: 13 residues. CDR3 sequence: CASSQDRVGGYTF. For the CDR3, the DNA is TGTGCCAGCAGCCAAGATAGAGTGGGCGGCTACACCTTC.

This clone was detected only a few times. The rearrangement links TRBV27 to TRBJ2-3; D remains unclear. The CDR3 contains 13 residues. CDR1 is MNHEY, CDR2 SMNVEV, per germline (reference sequence). V lost 0 bases and J lost 1, with 2 bases in between. CDR3 loop: CASSLSGTDTQYF. The CDR3, as DNA: TGTGCCAGCAGTTTATCCGGCACAGATACGCAGTATTTT.

The chain combines TRBV2 with TRBJ1-2, with D perhaps matching TRBD1 (6 bases). The CDR3 has 16 amino acids. Trimming cost V 3 bases and J 2 bases, with 16 bases left between them. Germline V gene sequence: CDR1 SNHLY, CDR2 FYNNEI. DNA of the CDR3: TGTGCCAGCAGTGACCCAGGGGCGGTTGAAAACTATGGCTACACCTTC. Protein product: CASSDPGAVENYGYTF.

Only one count was recorded for this clone. V gene TRBV28 combines with J gene TRBJ2-7; TRBD1 is a possible D gene (5 bases). The CDR3 is 15 amino acids. Trimming cost V 6 bases and J 6 bases, with 21 bases left between them. Germline loops: CDR1 MDHEN, CDR2 SYDVKM. The CDR3 nucleotides are TGTGCCAGCAGCCTCACCGGCCATGGACAAGGCGAGCAGTACTTC. Translated: CASSLTGHGQGEQYF.

This clone was counted a single time. The rearrangement links TRBV7-2 to TRBJ1-2; possibly TRBD1 for D (5 bases). Deletions cut 5 bases from V and 1 base from J, with 17 bases between. The CDR3 length is 16 residues. Germline V gene data show CDR1 as SGHTA and CDR2 as FQGNSA. The CDR3 reads CASSKGRQAINYGYTF. The CDR3 DNA is TGTGCCAGCAGCAAGGGGCGGCAGGCAATTAACTATGGCTACACCTTC.